The 8 T cell receptor beta chains reported below all come from one sample, sequenced in a study of blood T cells in healthy people across ages. Using a J-beta primer mix together with a sample-barcoded 5' primer, a second PCR was run for roughly 6 to 11 cycles. Each CDR3 protein is one row after TCRdb ran MiXCR on the 5' RACE reads. The sample lists 780,000 or so distinct CDR3 sequences; roughly 25% were seen once. These records were also assigned to another study, of T cells of mothers and their children.

What was sequenced was blood. These receptor sequences come from a boy between 10 and 17 years old in good health.

A few counts support this clonotype. CDR3 protein: CASRSSGTEETQYF. The CDR3 nucleotides are TGTGCCAGCAGGTCATCCGGGACAGAAGAGACCCAGTACTTC. The genes are TRBV12-3 or TRBV12-4 and TRBJ2-5, with TRBD1 identical over 7 bases. The CDR3 is made up of 14 amino acids. J was trimmed by 3 bases and V by 6 bases; bases with no gene match: 7.

V usage is TRBV27 and J usage is TRBJ1-2, with D unclear. This CDR3 has 13 residues. V lost 0 bases and J lost 6, with 8 bases in between. Germline V lookup: CDR1 MNHEY, CDR2 SMNVEV (reference sequence). CDR3 DNA: TGTGCCAGCAGTTTATCGGGGAACCATGGCTACACCTTC. This translates into CASSLSGNHGYTF.

The gene calls are TRBV27 and TRBJ2-7, with 10 bases aligning to TRBD2. This CDR3 has 15 amino acids. The germline V gene has CDR1 MNHEY and CDR2 SMNVEV (reference sequence). The V and J ends lost 5 bases and 3 bases, in that order; junction bases with no gene match: 7. The CDR3 coding sequence is TGTGCCAGCAGTCCCTCTAGCGGGAGTCTCTACGAGCAGTACTTC. Protein product: CASSPSSGSLYEQYF.

V is TRBV4-3 and J is TRBJ2-2; TRBD1 is a possible D gene (5 bases). Trimming removed 6 bases from V and 2 bases from J, with 10 bases in between. The CDR3 extends over 14 amino acids. Germline CDR1 is LGHNA and CDR2 is YSLEER. CDR3 sequence (DNA): TGCGCCAGCAGATACGGACAAAACACCGGGGAGCTGTTTTTT. Its protein product is CASRYGQNTGELFF.

Many counts were recorded for this clonotype. The rearrangement links TRBV11-2 to TRBJ2-5; D remains unclear. Germline CDR1 reads SGHAT; CDR2 reads FQNNGV. CDR3 size: 11 residues. The ends were cut back, 6 bases at V and 5 bases at J, with 7 bases in the middle. The CDR3 is CASSSLETQYF. The CDR3 nucleotides read TGTGCCAGCAGTTCCCTCGAGACCCAGTACTTC.

This clonotype has just a few counts. The chain is built from TRBV28 and TRBJ2-5, with D tentatively TRBD2 (6 bases). The J call may be in error: the DNA end matches TRBJ2-1 better. CDR3 length: 12 amino acids. CDR1 and CDR2 from the germline V gene are MDHEN and SYDVKM. For the CDR3, the DNA is TGTGCCAGCAGCGGAGGGCCGAGGGAGCAGTTCTTC. Translating it yields CASSGGPREQFF.

This clonotype occurred a few times. The J gene is TRBJ2-7, the V gene TRBV10-3; tentatively, D is TRBD1 (6 bases). There are 16 residues in the CDR3. Per the germline V gene, CDR1 is ENHRY and CDR2 is SYGVKD. Trimming took off 11 bases at V and 0 bases at J, with 23 bases between the two ends. The CDR3 DNA is TGTGCCTCGGTGGACAGTGGGTATTCCCACTCCTACGAGCAGTACTTC. The encoded protein is CASVDSGYSHSYEQYF.

The chain combines TRBV21-1 with TRBJ2-4; the table's D call, TRBD1, was not checked against the DNA. TRBV21-1 is reported as a pseudogene. This CDR3 contains 21 residues. The CDR3 here is CASSIPISHRLTGGGWNIQYF. The DNA of the CDR3 is TGTGCCAGCAGCATACCGATAAGTCACCGCCTAACAGGGGGCGGATGGAACATTCAGTACTTC.